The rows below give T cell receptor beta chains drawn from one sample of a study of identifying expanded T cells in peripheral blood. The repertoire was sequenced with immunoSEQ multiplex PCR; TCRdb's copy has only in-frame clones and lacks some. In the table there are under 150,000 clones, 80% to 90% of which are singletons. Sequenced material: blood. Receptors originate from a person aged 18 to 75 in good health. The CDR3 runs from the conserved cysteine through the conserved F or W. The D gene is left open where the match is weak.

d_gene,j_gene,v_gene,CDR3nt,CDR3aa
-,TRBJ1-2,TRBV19,TGTGCCAGTAGTATAGCCCTGACTAACTATGGCTACACCTTC,CASSIALTNYGYTF
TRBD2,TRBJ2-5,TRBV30,TGTGCCGCGGCGGGAGCGGGTGGTCGTCAAGAGACCCAGTACTTC,CAAAGAGGRQETQYF
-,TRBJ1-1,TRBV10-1,TGCGCCAGCAGTGAGTCGAGGGGAACTGAAGCTTTCTTT,CASSESRGTEAFF
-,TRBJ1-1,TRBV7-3,TGTGCCAGCAGCTTAAATAGGAACACTGAAGCTTTCTTT,CASSLNRNTEAFF
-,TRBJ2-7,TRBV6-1,TGTGCCGTCCGGGTAGCCTCGTGGGACGAGGAGCAGTACTTC,CAVRVASWDEEQYF
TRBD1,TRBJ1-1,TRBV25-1,TGTGCCAGCAGCCCCAGTGGGACAGGGAATGCTTTCTTT,CASSPSGTGNAFF
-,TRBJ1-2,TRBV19,TGTGCCAGTAGTATCCCTCAGGGAGGCTATGGCTACACCTTC,CASSIPQGGYGYTF
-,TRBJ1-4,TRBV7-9,TGTGCCAGCAAATCAAATCTCCCTAATGAAAAACTGTTTTTT,CASKSNLPNEKLFF
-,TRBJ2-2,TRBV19,TGTGCCAGTAGTATGAGGGCCGGGACATGGATAACCGGGGAGCTGTTTTTT,CASSMRAGTWITGELFF
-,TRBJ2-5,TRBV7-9,TGTGCCAGCAGCCTGATATCGGGGGAGACCCAGTACTTC,CASSLISGETQYF